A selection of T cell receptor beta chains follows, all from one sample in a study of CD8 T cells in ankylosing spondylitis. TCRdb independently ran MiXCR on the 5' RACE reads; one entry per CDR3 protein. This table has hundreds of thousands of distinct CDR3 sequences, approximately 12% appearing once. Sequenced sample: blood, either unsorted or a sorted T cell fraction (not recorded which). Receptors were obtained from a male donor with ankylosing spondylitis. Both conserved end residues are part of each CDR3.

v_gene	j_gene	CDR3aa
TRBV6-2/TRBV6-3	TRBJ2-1	CASSPRLGGHGNEQFF
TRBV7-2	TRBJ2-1	CASSLVRSSGGANEQFF
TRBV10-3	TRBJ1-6	CAISESRQGDSPLHF
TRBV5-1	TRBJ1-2	CASSYRPGAEGYTF
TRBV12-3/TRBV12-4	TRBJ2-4	CASSAMGREGNIQYF
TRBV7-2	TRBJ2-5	CASSYDRFTQYF
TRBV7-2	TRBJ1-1	CASSLVFSGSEAFF
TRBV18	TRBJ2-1	CASSPSGRALYNEQFF
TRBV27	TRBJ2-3	CASSLSASDREVADTQYF
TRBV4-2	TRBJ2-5	CASSQAIGQETQYF
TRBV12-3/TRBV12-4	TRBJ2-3	CASSLGGDSRRDTQYF
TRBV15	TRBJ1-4	CATSRDVGTGEKLFF
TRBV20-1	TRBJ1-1	CSAWVPNQNTEAFF
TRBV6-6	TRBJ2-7	CASSYSGPQYF
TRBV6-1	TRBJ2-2	CASSPLRGVGELFF
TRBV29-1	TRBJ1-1	CSVEDQRSEAFF